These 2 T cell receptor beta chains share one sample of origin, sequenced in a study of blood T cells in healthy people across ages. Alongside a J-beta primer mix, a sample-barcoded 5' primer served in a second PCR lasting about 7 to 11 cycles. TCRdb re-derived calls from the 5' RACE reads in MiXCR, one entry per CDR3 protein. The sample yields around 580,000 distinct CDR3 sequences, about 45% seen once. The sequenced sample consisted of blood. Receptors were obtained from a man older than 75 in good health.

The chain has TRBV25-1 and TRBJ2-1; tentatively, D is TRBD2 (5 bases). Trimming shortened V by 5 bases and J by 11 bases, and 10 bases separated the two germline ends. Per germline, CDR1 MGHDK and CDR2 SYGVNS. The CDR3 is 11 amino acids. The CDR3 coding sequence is TGTGCCAGCAGTCGAGGGAATAAGCAGTTCTTC. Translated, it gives CASSRGNKQFF.

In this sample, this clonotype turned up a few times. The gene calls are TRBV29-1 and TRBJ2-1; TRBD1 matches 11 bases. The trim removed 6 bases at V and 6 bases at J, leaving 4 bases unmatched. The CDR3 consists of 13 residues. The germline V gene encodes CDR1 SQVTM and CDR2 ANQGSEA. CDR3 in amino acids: CSVKGQGGNEQFF. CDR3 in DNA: TGCAGCGTGAAGGGACAGGGGGGCAATGAGCAGTTCTTC.